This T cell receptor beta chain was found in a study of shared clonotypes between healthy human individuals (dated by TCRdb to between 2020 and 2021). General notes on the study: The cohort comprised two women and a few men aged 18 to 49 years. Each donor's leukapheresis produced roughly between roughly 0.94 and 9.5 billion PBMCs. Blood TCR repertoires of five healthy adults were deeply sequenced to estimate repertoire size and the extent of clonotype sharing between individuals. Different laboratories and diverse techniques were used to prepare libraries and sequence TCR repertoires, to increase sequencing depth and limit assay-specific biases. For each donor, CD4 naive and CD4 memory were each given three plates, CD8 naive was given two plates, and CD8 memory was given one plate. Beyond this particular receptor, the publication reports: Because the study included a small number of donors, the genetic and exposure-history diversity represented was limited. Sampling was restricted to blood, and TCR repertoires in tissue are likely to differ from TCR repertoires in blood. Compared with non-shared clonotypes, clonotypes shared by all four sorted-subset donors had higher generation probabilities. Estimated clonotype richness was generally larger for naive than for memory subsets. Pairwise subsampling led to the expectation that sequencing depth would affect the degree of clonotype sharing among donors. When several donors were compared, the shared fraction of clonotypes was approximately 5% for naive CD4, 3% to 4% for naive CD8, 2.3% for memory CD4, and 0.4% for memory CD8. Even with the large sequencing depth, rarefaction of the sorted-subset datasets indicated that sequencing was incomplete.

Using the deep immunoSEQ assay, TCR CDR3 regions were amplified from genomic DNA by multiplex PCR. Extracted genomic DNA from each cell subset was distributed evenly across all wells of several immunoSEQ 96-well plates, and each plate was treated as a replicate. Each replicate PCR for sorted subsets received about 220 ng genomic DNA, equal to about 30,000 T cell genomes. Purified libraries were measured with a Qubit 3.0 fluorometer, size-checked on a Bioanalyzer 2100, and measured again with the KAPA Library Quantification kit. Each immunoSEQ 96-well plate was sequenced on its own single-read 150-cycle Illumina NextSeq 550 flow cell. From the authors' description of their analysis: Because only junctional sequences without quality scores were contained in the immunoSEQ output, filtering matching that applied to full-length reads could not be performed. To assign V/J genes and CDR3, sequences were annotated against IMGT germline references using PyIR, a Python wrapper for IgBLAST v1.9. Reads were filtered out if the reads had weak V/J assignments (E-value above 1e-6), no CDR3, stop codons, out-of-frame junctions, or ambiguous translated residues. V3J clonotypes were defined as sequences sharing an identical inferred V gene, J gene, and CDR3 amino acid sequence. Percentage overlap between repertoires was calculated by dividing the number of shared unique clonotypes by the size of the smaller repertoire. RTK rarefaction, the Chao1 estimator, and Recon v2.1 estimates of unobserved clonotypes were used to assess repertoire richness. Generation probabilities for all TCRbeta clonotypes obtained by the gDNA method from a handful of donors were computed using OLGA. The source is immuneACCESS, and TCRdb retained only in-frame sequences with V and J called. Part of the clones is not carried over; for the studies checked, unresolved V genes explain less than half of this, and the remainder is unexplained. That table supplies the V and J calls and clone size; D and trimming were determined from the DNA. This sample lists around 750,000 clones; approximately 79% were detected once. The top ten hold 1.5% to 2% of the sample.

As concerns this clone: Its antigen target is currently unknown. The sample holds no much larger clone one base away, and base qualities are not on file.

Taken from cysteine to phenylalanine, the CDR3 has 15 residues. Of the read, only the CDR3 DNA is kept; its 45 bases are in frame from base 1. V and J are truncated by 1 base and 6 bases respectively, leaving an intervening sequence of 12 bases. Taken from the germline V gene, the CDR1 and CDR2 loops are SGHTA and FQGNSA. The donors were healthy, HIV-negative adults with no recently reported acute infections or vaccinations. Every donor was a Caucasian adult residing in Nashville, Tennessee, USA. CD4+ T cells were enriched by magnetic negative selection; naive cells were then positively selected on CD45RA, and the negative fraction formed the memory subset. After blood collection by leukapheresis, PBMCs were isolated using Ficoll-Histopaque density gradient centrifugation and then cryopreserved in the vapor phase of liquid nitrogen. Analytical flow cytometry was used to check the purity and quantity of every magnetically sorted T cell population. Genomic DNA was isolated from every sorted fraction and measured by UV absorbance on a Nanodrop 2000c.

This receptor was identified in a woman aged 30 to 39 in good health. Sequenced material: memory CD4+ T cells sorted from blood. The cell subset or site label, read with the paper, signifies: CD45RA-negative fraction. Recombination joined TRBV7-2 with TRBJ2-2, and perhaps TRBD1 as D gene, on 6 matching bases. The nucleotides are TGTGCCAGCAGCTTAGGGACAGCCGGCGCCGGGGAGCTGTTTTTT. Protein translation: CASSLGTAGAGELFF.